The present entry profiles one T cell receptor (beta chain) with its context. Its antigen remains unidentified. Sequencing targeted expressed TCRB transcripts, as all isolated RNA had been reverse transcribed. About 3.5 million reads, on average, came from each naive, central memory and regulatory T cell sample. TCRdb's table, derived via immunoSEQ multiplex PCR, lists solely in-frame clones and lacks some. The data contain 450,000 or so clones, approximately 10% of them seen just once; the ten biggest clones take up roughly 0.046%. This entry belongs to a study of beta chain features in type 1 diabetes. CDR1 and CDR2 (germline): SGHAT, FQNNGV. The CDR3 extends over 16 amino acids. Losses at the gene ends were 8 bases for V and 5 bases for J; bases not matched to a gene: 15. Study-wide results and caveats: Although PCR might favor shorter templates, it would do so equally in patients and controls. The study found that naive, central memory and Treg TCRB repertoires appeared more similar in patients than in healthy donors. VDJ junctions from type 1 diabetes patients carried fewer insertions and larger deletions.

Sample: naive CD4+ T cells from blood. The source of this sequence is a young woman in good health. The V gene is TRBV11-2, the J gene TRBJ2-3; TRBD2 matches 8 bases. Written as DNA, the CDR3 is TGTGCCAGCTCGCCCATGGGGCGGGGGGCACAAGATACGCAGTATTTT. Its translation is CASSPMGRGAQDTQYF. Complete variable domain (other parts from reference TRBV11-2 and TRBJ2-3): EAGVAQSPRYKIIEKRQSVAFWCNPISGHATLYWYQQILGQGPKLLIQFQNNGVVDDSQLPKDRFSAERLKGVDSTLKIQPAKLEDSAVYLCASSPMGRGAQDTQYFGPGTRLTVL.